The rows below give T cell receptor beta chains drawn from one sample of a study of PD-L1 blockade in urothelial cancer. TCRdb's table, derived via immunoSEQ multiplex PCR, lists solely in-frame clones and lacks some. The repertoire includes tens of thousands of clones, 70% to 90% of them detected once, and 13% to 15% sits in the top ten. The sequencing here drew on PBMCs, taken around atezolizumab (anti-PD-L1) treatment. The receptor set was obtained from a man between 60 and 75 years old with urothelial cancer. Each CDR3 is given with its conserved first and last residue. A D gene is named only where the DNA matches it firmly. Not every row has a clone size; where given, it reads once, few, many or a size class.

j_gene,d_gene,v_gene,abundance,CDR3nt,CDR3aa
TRBJ2-6,-,TRBV14,-,TGTGCCAGCAGCCGACGGACAGTCACTGGGGCCAACGTCCTGACTTTC,CASSRRTVTGANVLTF
TRBJ1-5,TRBD1,TRBV30,-,TGTGCCTGGAGAAGACAGGGGGGAAGTCAGCCCCAGCATTTT,CAWRRQGGSQPQHF
TRBJ2-3,-,TRBV19,-,TGTGCCAGTAGTATCCCGATAGGGGTCAACACAGATACGCAGTATTTT,CASSIPIGVNTDTQYF
TRBJ2-7,-,TRBV7-3,once,TGTGCCAGCAGCTCTCAAGGACTCAACGAGCAGTACTTC,CASSSQGLNEQYF
TRBJ1-2,-,TRBV27,few,TGTGCCAGCAGTTCGACAGCGGGGGGTGGCTACACCTTC,CASSSTAGGGYTF
TRBJ2-5,TRBD2,TRBV7-6,few,TGTGCCAGCAGCCGGGGGGGGCTAGGGGAGACCCAGTACTTC,CASSRGGLGETQYF
TRBJ2-7,-,TRBV11-3,-,TGTGCCAGCAGTATTAGCTCCTACGAGCAGTACTTC,CASSISSYEQYF
TRBJ2-7,-,TRBV5-8,-,TGTGCCAGCGGCGGGCGGCAACCCTACGAGCAGTACTTC,CASGGRQPYEQYF
TRBJ2-1,-,TRBV5-1,-,TGCGCCAGCAGCTTGGTTGAGGGGGGGCCCCAGGGGCAGTTCTTC,CASSLVEGGPQGQFF
TRBJ1-3,-,TRBV30,-,TGTGCCTGGACCATCTCTGGAAACACCATATATTTT,CAWTISGNTIYF
TRBJ1-2,TRBD1,TRBV28,-,TGTGCCAGCAGTTTTACAGGGGGCGCACAAGATGGCTACACCTTC,CASSFTGGAQDGYTF
TRBJ1-6,-,TRBV19,-,TGTGCCAGTAGCAGCAGGACAGTTTCCAGAGGTTCACCCCTCCACTTT,CASSSRTVSRGSPLHF
TRBJ2-3,TRBD2,TRBV6-1,-,TGTGCCAGCAGGGAAAAAGGACAGGGACTAGCGCCGCAGTATTTT,CASREKGQGLAPQYF
TRBJ2-5,-,TRBV6-5,-,TGTGCCAGCAGTTACGAACTAGCACAAGAGACCCAGTACTTC,CASSYELAQETQYF
TRBJ2-3,-,TRBV6-6,-,TGTGCCTCGGGGGATACGCAGTATTTT,CASGDTQYF
TRBJ1-1,-,TRBV14,-,TGTGCCAGCAGCCAAGATCACGGGGGGCGCGGAGCTTTCTTT,CASSQDHGGRGAFF
TRBJ1-3,-,TRBV7-9,-,TGTGCCAGCAGCTTAGCCCCAAGCTTCGACCCCGGAGCTGGAAACACCATATATTTT,CASSLAPSFDPGAGNTIYF
TRBJ1-2,-,TRBV27,-,TGTGCCAGCAGTTTATCGGCCGACTGGGGCTACACCTTC,CASSLSADWGYTF
TRBJ2-7,-,TRBV5-5,once,TGTGCCAGCAGCTCCCACCCGGGGAGCTACGAGCAGTACTTC,CASSSHPGSYEQYF
TRBJ1-1,-,TRBV9,-,TGTGCCAGCAGCGTAGTAGGTGGGAGTGCTGAAGCTTTCTTT,CASSVVGGSAEAFF
TRBJ1-2,-,TRBV2,-,TGTGCCAGCAGGGAGGGCCGGGATGGCTACACCTTC,CASREGRDGYTF
TRBJ2-7,TRBD2,TRBV2,-,TGTGCCAGCAGTGAACTAGCGGGGGGCGAGCAGTACTTC,CASSELAGGEQYF
TRBJ1-2,TRBD1,TRBV7-9,-,TGTGCCAGCAGCTTAGGTTGGGACAGGCAGGTTAACTATGGCTACACCTTC,CASSLGWDRQVNYGYTF
TRBJ2-1,TRBD2,TRBV11-2,-,TGTGCCAGCAGCCGGTCACCGGGGACTAGCTCCTACAATGAGCAGTTCTTC,CASSRSPGTSSYNEQFF
TRBJ2-5,TRBD2,TRBV9,-,TGTGCCAGCAGCGTGGGGGGGACTAGCGGCCAAGAGACCCAGTACTTC,CASSVGGTSGQETQYF
TRBJ2-3,TRBD2,TRBV10-3,-,TGTGCCATCAGTTACTCAGCGGGGTCTAGCACAGATACGCAGTATTTT,CAISYSAGSSTDTQYF
TRBJ2-3,TRBD2,TRBV6-6,-,TGTGCCAGCAGTCCCTCAGCGGGGGGTGTTGTTGATACGCAGTATTTT,CASSPSAGGVVDTQYF
TRBJ2-7,TRBD2,TRBV27,-,TGTGCCAGCAGTTTACTAGCGGGAAACTACGAGCAGTACTTC,CASSLLAGNYEQYF
TRBJ2-1,TRBD1,TRBV28,-,TGTGCCAGCAGTCCCACCGGGACAGGGCTGAGGAATCTGGGACCGTTCTTC,CASSPTGTGLRNLGPFF
TRBJ2-3,TRBD2,TRBV7-9,-,TGTGCCAGCAGCTTAGGGGTAGCGGGAGGGCCCGCAGATACGCAGTATTTT,CASSLGVAGGPADTQYF
TRBJ2-7,-,TRBV7-8,-,TGTGCCAGCAGCTTAAGACGGAGCTCCTACGAGCAGTACTTC,CASSLRRSSYEQYF
TRBJ1-5,-,TRBV27,-,TGTGCCAGCAGTCGACTAGGGAATCAGCCCCAGCATTTT,CASSRLGNQPQHF
TRBJ1-1,-,TRBV9,-,TGTGCCAGCAGCGTAGTTCCAGGGCTGAACACTGAAGCTTTCTTT,CASSVVPGLNTEAFF
TRBJ2-3,TRBD2,TRBV10-3,-,TGTGCCATCAGTGAGTGGACTAGCGGACGTAACACAGATACGCAGTATTTT,CAISEWTSGRNTDTQYF
TRBJ1-1,-,TRBV29-1,-,TGCAGCGTTGGACTTATCACTGAAGCTTTCTTT,CSVGLITEAFF
TRBJ2-1,TRBD2,TRBV7-9,-,TGTGCCAGCAGCTTAGGACTAGCGGGACTATACAATGAGCAGTTCTTC,CASSLGLAGLYNEQFF
TRBJ2-5,TRBD2,TRBV4-3,-,TGCGCCAGCAGCCAAAAAGGGATTAGCGGGAGGGCTGTGGAGACCCAGTACTTC,CASSQKGISGRAVETQYF
TRBJ1-5,-,TRBV18,-,TGTGCCAGCTCCCCCTCCGCAGGGGGCAATCAGCCCCAGCATTTT,CASSPSAGGNQPQHF
TRBJ2-1,-,TRBV19,-,TGTGCCAGTAGTGCGGGTCCCTACAATGAGCAGTTCTTC,CASSAGPYNEQFF
TRBJ2-3,TRBD1,TRBV10-1,once,TGCGCCAGCACACCCGGGACAGGGGTCCCAGATACGCAGTATTTT,CASTPGTGVPDTQYF